One and the same sample provided the 18 T cell receptor beta chains below, sequenced in a study of T cell clonality in common variable immunodeficiency. Regarding the study as a whole: Reportedly, TCR beta sequences from common variable immunodeficiency showed fewer deletions and N-nucleotide insertions.

These receptors have no identified antigens. Generated by immunoSEQ multiplex PCR, the TCRdb table keeps only in-frame clones and is missing some. The sample contains some 13,000 clones, none of them singletons. Sequencing input: peripheral blood mononuclear cells. The receptors were gathered from a human donor with common variable immunodeficiency.

In the case of this clone: With the read ending 3 residues before the CDR3 end, the germline J gene is used to fill in that end. The rearrangement uses TRBV7-3 and TRBJ1-2, with D maybe TRBD1 (5 bases). The CDR3 extends over 13 amino acids. Germline CDR1 and CDR2: SGHTA and FQGTGA. V lost 5 bases to trimming and J lost 2 bases, with 9 bases between them. The sequenced part of the CDR3 DNA is TGTGCCAGCAGCCTCGACAGCAACTATGGC. Its translation: CASSLDSNYG. The entire CDR3 is CASSLDSNYGYTF.

As for this clone: The missing CDR3 end, 3 residues past where the read stops, is filled in from the germline J gene. The J gene is TRBJ1-5, the V gene TRBV19; TRBD1 matches 9 bases. In germline, CDR1 is LNHDA, CDR2 SQIVND (reference sequence). Trimming removed 2 bases from V and 5 bases from J; junction bases left unmatched: 16. The CDR3 covers 19 residues. The CDR3 is CASSINIRFWGQGYQPQHF. The sequenced part of the CDR3 DNA is TGTGCCAGTAGTATAAACATTAGATTTTGGGGACAGGGTTATCAGCCC.

CDR3 loop: CASSYAGVETQYF. The covered CDR3 bases are TGTGCCAGCAGTTACGCAGGGGTAGAGACC. The V and J genes are TRBV6-2 or TRBV6-3 and TRBJ2-5; possible D gene TRBD1, 6 bases. The read falls 3 residues short of the CDR3 end, and the missing part is taken from the germline J gene. The ends were cut back, 2 bases at V and 4 bases at J, with 8 bases in the middle. CDR1 MNHEY and CDR2 SVGEGT come from the germline V gene. The CDR3 loop spans 13 amino acids.

This clone was seen a handful of times. The sequence runs out 3 residues before the end of the CDR3; the remainder is reconstructed from the germline J gene. The V gene is TRBV7-2, the J gene TRBJ2-3; possibly TRBD1 for D (5 bases). This CDR3 is 11 amino acids long. V lost 6 bases, J lost 5 bases, and 6 bases lay in between. CDR1 is SGHTA, CDR2 FQGNSA, per germline. The CDR3 sequence is CASRTGDTQYF. The sequenced part of the CDR3 DNA is TGTGCCAGCAGAACAGGAGATACG. The whole variable domain, remainder taken from reference TRBV7-2 and TRBJ2-3, is GAGVSQSPSNKVTEKGKDVELRCDPISGHTALYWYRQSLGQGLEFLIYFQGNSAPDKSGLPSDRFSAERTGGSVSTLTIQRTQQEDSAVYLCASRTGDTQYFGPGTRLTVL.

This clone was counted a few times. The missing CDR3 end, 3 residues past where the read stops, is filled in from the germline J gene. The J gene is TRBJ2-7, the V gene TRBV14; D is ambiguous. CDR3 length equals 11 residues. V was shortened by 5 bases and J by 2 bases, with 4 bases between the two germline ends. Germline CDR1 SGHDN, CDR2 FVKESK. The CDR3 here is CASSYTYEQYF. The CDR3 DNA, read in part, is TGTGCCAGCAGCTATACCTACGAG.

With regard to this clone: The read finishes 3 residues shy of the CDR3 end, and the germline J gene is used to complete it. V usage is TRBV19 and J usage is TRBJ1-4; D remains ambiguous. The CDR3 consists of 15 residues. V was shortened by 5 bases and J by 4 bases, with 14 bases between the two germline ends. Looked up from germline, CDR1 is LNHDA and CDR2 is SQIVND (reference sequence). CDR3 sequence reads: CASSPTSPNNEKLFF. The CDR3 DNA, read in part, is TGTGCCAGTAGTCCGACTTCGCCTAATAATGAAAAA. Full variable domain (missing parts from reference TRBV19 and TRBJ1-4): DGGITQSPKYLFRKEGQNVTLSCEQNLNHDAMYWYRQDPGQGLRLIYYSQIVNDFQKGDIAEGYSVSREKKESFPLTVTSAQKNPTAFYLCASSPTSPNNEKLFFGSGTQLSVL.

A few counts support this clone. From the germline J gene comes the end of the CDR3, since the read stops 3 residues before it. The rearrangement uses TRBV7-9 and TRBJ1-1; maybe TRBD1 (6 bases). CDR1 is SEHNR and CDR2 is FQNEAQ in the germline V gene (reference sequence). Trimming took off 6 bases at V and 1 base at J, with 15 bases between the two ends. CDR3 length: 15 residues. Incomplete CDR3 DNA: TGTGCCAGCAGAGGACAGAGCCCGGGGAACACTGAA. Translation: CASRGQSPGNTE. Given in full, the CDR3 is CASRGQSPGNTEAFF.

This clone was seen more than once but under ten times. From the germline J gene comes the end of the CDR3, since the read stops 3 residues before it. The rearrangement uses TRBV5-1 and TRBJ1-6; 7 positions match TRBD1. J was trimmed by 10 bases and V by 4 bases; bases with no gene match: 17. Germline V CDR1 and CDR2: SGHRS, YFSETQ. CDR3 length: 17 amino acids. The CDR3 bases that were read are TGCGCCAGCAGCATAAACCCAAATGACAGGGCGGGATCACCC. As protein: CASSINPNDRAGSP. The full CDR3 protein is CASSINPNDRAGSPLHF.

This clone was counted a few times. The read terminates 3 residues before the CDR3 end, so the remaining end is supplied by the germline J gene. The chain employs TRBV6-1 and TRBJ2-3; weak D call: TRBD1 (6 bases). CDR1 is MNHNS and CDR2 is SASEGT in the germline V gene. The V end lost 4 bases, the J end lost 3 bases, and 14 bases lay between the germline ends. The CDR3 covers 15 residues. The CDR3 bases that were read are TGTGCCAGCAGTGTAACAGGGTTTGTGACAGATACG. Its translation: CASSVTGFVTDT. The CDR3 as a whole reads CASSVTGFVTDTQYF.

Relative to its sample, this clone is medium-sized. The missing CDR3 end, 3 residues past where the read stops, is filled in from the germline J gene. The gene calls are TRBV7-2 and TRBJ2-3, with TRBD2 matching 9 bases. The CDR3 totals 15 residues. With V trimmed by 3 bases and J by 1 base, 2 bases remained unmatched. Germline CDR1 reads SGHTA; CDR2 reads FQGNSA. Partial CDR3 DNA: TGTGCCAGCAGCTTCGTAGCGGGGGGCACAGATACG. Translating it yields CASSFVAGGTDT. The CDR3 as a whole reads CASSFVAGGTDTQYF. The variable domain in full, completed from reference TRBV7-2 and TRBJ2-3, reads GAGVSQSPSNKVTEKGKDVELRCDPISGHTALYWYRQSLGQGLEFLIYFQGNSAPDKSGLPSDRFSAERTGGSVSTLTIQRTQQEDSAVYLCASSFVAGGTDTQYFGPGTRLTVL.

Of note for this clone: Coverage ceases 3 residues before the CDR3 finishes, and the germline J gene fills in the end. The chain combines TRBV19 with TRBJ1-6, with 7 bases lining up with TRBD1. V trimming: 3 bases; J trimming: 5 bases; junction bases outside the gene matches: 16. This CDR3 contains 19 residues. Per germline, CDR1 LNHDA and CDR2 SQIVND (reference sequence). The DNA read from the CDR3 is TGTGCCAGTAGTATTCAGAGACCAGCCACCGGGACAGATAATTCACCC. This encodes CASSIQRPATGTDNSP. The whole CDR3 sequence is CASSIQRPATGTDNSPLHF.

This clone occurred a few times. Sequencing ends 3 residues short of the CDR3 end; the germline J gene provides the rest. V usage is TRBV19 and J usage is TRBJ1-3, with 7 bases identical to TRBD1. There are 15 residues in the CDR3. Germline V CDR1 and CDR2: LNHDA, SQIVND (reference sequence). The ends lost 8 bases at V and 2 bases at J; junction bases unmatched: 9. The chain's CDR3 is CASGQMTGTGNTIYF. The sequenced part of the CDR3 DNA is TGTGCCAGTGGACAAATGACAGGGACTGGAAACACC.

Regarding this clone: The read is 3 residues too short to cover the CDR3 end, so that end is filled in from the germline J gene. V gene TRBV7-3 combines with J gene TRBJ1-1, with D possibly matching TRBD1 (5 bases). The CDR3 has 16 residues. The V gene lost 1 base and the J gene lost 4 bases, with 16 bases spanning the gap. The germline gives CDR1 SGHTA, CDR2 FQGTGA. Partial CDR3 DNA: TGTGCCAGCAGCTTAAGCGCTTGGGGGGTGAGCACTGAA. This translates into CASSLSAWGVSTE. The whole CDR3 is CASSLSAWGVSTEAFF.

The sample holds many counts of this clone. The read ends 3 residues shy of where the CDR3 ends; the end is completed using the germline J gene. This rearrangement joins TRBV7-3 to TRBJ1-1; TRBD1 is a possible D gene (6 bases). CDR3 length equals 15 residues. The V end lost 5 bases, the J end lost 0 bases, and 13 bases lay between the germline ends. Germline CDR1 is SGHTA and CDR2 is FQGTGA. CDR3 loop: CASSPAGGMNTEAFF. The sequenced part of the CDR3 DNA is TGTGCCAGCAGCCCCGCGGGGGGCATGAACACTGAA. Together with reference TRBV7-3 and TRBJ1-1, the CDR3 gives the full variable domain: GAGVSQTPSNKVTEKGKYVELRCDPISGHTALYWYRQSLGQGPEFLIYFQGTGAADDSGLPNDRFFAVRPEGSVSTLKIQRTERGDSAVYLCASSPAGGMNTEAFFGQGTRLTVV.

Turning to this clone: The read stops 3 residues short of the end of the CDR3; the missing end is completed from the germline J gene. This chain connects TRBV7-2 to TRBJ2-1; a weak D match, TRBD1 (6 bases). The CDR3 is 15 amino acids. The V and J ends lost 1 base and 4 bases respectively, with 11 bases between them. The germline CDR1 and CDR2 sequences are SGHTA and FQGNSA. The CDR3 DNA, read in part, is TGTGCCAGCAGCTTAGGGGGTCAGGGGTACAATGAG. Translation gives CASSLGGQGYNE. The complete CDR3 reads CASSLGGQGYNEQFF.

The sample holds many counts of this clone. The CDR3 end falls 3 residues outside the read, so it is completed with the germline J gene. The chain links TRBV5-5 to TRBJ1-1, with 7 nucleotides matching TRBD1. CDR1 is SGHKS and CDR2 is YYEKEE in the germline V gene (reference sequence). The V segment lost 3 bases and the J segment 2 bases; nucleotides outside the gene matches: 7. The CDR3 has 15 residues. CDR3 amino acids: CASSYSGTVNTEAFF. The CDR3 DNA, read in part, is TGTGCCAGCAGCTATTCAGGGACAGTCAACACTGAA.

This clone was detected only a few times. The covered CDR3 bases are TGTGCCAGCGGGGGCGGGACGAACACTGAA. Protein sequence: CASGGGTNTE. The whole CDR3 region reads CASGGGTNTEAFF. The chain has TRBV5-6 and TRBJ1-1, with D perhaps TRBD1 (6 bases). The sequence runs out 3 residues before the end of the CDR3; the remainder is reconstructed from the germline J gene. Germline V gene data show CDR1 as SGHDT and CDR2 as YYEEEE. V dropped 7 bases and J dropped 1 base, with 11 bases sitting between them. The CDR3 is 13 residues long.

Concerning this clone itself: One end of the junction does not line up with germline, which may come from a read error. The observed sequence ends 3 residues before the CDR3 terminus, with the missing tail filled in from the germline J gene. The chain joins TRBV7-9 to TRBJ2-7, with D perhaps matching TRBD2 (5 bases). Germline lookup yields CDR1 SEHNR and CDR2 FQNEAQ (reference sequence). This CDR3 spans 12 amino acids. CDR3 DNA, as far as it was read: TGTTCCAGCAGCTTAGCGCAGTACGAG. This gives the protein CSSSLAQYE. The whole CDR3 protein is CSSSLAQYEQYF.